One TCR beta chain is described in this entry. The source of the sample is a study of blood T cell repertoires in COVID-19. The germline V gene has CDR1 MNHEY and CDR2 SMNVEV (reference sequence). This CDR3 region has 15 residues. V gave up 2 bases and J gave up 2 bases, with 10 bases separating them. Authors' data handling: The assay estimated nucleated cells by amplifying reference gene primers. TCRdb keeps only in-frame clones here, not all; method: immunoSEQ multiplex PCR. V and J calls and clone size are given by that table; D and trimming were obtained from the DNA. Of hundreds of thousands of clones listed, 80% to 90% were seen once; the top ten hold 1.2%.

Sequencing used PBMCs or T cells enriched from blood (not recorded which). The rearrangement joins TRBV27 to TRBJ1-5; D is uncertain. This TCR came from a man aged 25 to 45 who had recovered from COVID-19. The CDR3: CASSLEGGGNQPQHF. In DNA form, the CDR3 reads TGTGCCAGCAGTTTAGAGGGAGGAGGCAATCAGCCCCAGCATTTT.